The 24 T cell receptor beta chains below were found in one sample sequenced in a study of human T cells and chemical hapten exposure (dated by TCRdb to about 2021). Library preparation used RACE. The sequencer listed for this sample is NextSeq 500. TCRdb redid the processing of the public reads, applying fastp at Q25 and MiXCR, and retained in-frame beta chains. Rows with a matching CDR3 protein are joined into one entry that keeps the most common DNA and genes. The table for this sample lists 180,000 or so distinct CDR3 sequences; about 15% of them were counted only once. The ten largest clones add up to approximately 1.5% of the sample. The time point label, read with the paper, signifies: patch test 1, 2 weeks after DPC sensitization. What this sample's treatment or condition label stands for: therapeutic diphenylcyclopropenone sensitization with weekly scalp DPC. The input for sequencing was whole blood, taken in connection with sensitization to the hapten diphenylcyclopropenone (DPC). These receptors originate from a woman in her twenties or thirties with alopecia areata. Some clones in this sample may be carry-over from other donors' samples.

This clonotype has ten or more counts. The V gene is TRBV11-2, the J gene TRBJ1-3, with TRBD1 identical over 7 bases. The CDR3 loop spans 14 amino acids. Unmatched junction bases numbered 2, after V lost 1 base and J lost 5 bases. CDR1 and CDR2 from the germline V gene are SGHAT and FQNNGV. The CDR3 bases are TGTGCCAGCAGCTTAGGGGGACAGCGAAACACCATATATTTT. Translation: CASSLGGQRNTIYF.

This clonotype appeared many times. This sequence joins TRBV12-3 or TRBV12-4 and TRBJ2-5; D is ambiguous. The CDR3 has 13 amino acids. V was shortened by 10 bases and J by 2 bases, with 14 bases between the two germline ends. The CDR3 DNA sequence: TGTGCCACCTCCACCGGTTCACAAGAGACCCAGTACTTC. This gives the protein CATSTGSQETQYF.

The rearrangement links TRBV27 to TRBJ1-2; 7 positions agree with TRBD1. The CDR3 length is 15 residues. CDR1 is MNHEY, CDR2 SMNVEV, per germline (reference sequence). V lost 4 bases to trimming and J lost 8 bases; unmatched junction nucleotides: 13. CDR3 region: CASSSLQGKWRGYTF. The CDR3 coding sequence is TGTGCCAGCAGTTCCCTACAGGGGAAGTGGCGAGGCTACACCTTC.

Ten or more counts support this clonotype. This chain links TRBV11-3 with TRBJ2-7; 7 bases fit TRBD1. This CDR3 has 15 amino acids. CDR1 is SGHNT and CDR2 is YENEEA in the germline V gene. V trimming: 2 bases; J trimming: 5 bases; junction bases outside the gene matches: 9. In nucleotides, the CDR3 is TGTGCCAGCAGCTTATATGGGACAGCGAACGACGAGCAGTACTTC. This sequence encodes CASSLYGTANDEQYF. The variable domain in full, completed from reference TRBV11-3 and TRBJ2-7, reads EAGVVQSPRYKIIEKKQPVAFWCNPISGHNTLYWYLQNLGQGPELLIRYENEEAVDDSQLPKDRFSAERLKGVDSTLKIQPAELGDSAVYLCASSLYGTANDEQYFGPGTRLTVT.

The chain uses TRBV24-1 and TRBJ2-2; perhaps TRBD2 as D (5 bases). Trimming stripped 8 bases from V and 5 bases from J, with 14 bases between. The germline gives CDR1 KGHDR, CDR2 SFDVKD. The CDR3 runs to 14 residues. This CDR3 reads CATNASPGTGELFF. In nucleotides, the CDR3 is TGTGCCACCAACGCCTCACCGGGGACCGGGGAGCTGTTTTTT.

The sample holds a few counts of this clonotype. The chain carries TRBV28 and TRBJ1-4, with 8 bases matching TRBD1. With 3 bases clipped from V and 2 bases from J, the junction kept 5 bases outside the gene matches. This CDR3 spans 16 amino acids. From germline, CDR1 is MDHEN and CDR2 SYDVKM. CDR3 DNA: TGTGCCAGCAGTTTCGACAGGGGAGGGACTAATGAAAAACTGTTTTTT. It is translated as CASSFDRGGTNEKLFF.

Ten or more counts support this clonotype. The J gene is TRBJ2-3, the V gene TRBV4-1; 15 bases are shared with TRBD2. The CDR3 sequence is 20 residues long. Germline V gene lookup returns CDR1 MGHRA and CDR2 YSYEKL. J was trimmed by 2 bases and V by 6 bases; bases with no gene match: 15. For the CDR3, the DNA is TGCGCCAGCAGGCAGCCGGGACTAGCGGGAGGAAGTCTCCTCACAGATACGCAGTATTTT. It specifies CASRQPGLAGGSLLTDTQYF.

The rearrangement joins TRBV18 to TRBJ2-1, with TRBD2 matching over 12 bases. V was pared by 6 bases and J by 5 bases, with 11 bases of the junction left unmatched. The CDR3 loop spans 17 amino acids. Germline V gives CDR1 KGHSH, CDR2 LQKENI. The CDR3 DNA is TGTGCCAGCTCGCGACTAGCGGGAGAGATTCCCCACAATGAGCAGTTCTTC. This encodes CASSRLAGEIPHNEQFF.

CDR3 protein: CASSQDGQGAINEKLFF. In DNA, the CDR3 is TGCGCCAGCAGCCAAGATGGGCAGGGGGCAATAAACGAAAAACTGTTTTTT. V gene TRBV4-3 combines with J gene TRBJ1-4, with 8 nucleotides matching TRBD1. Germline trimming cut 0 bases from V and 8 bases from J; bases unmatched to any gene: 11. Germline V gives CDR1 LGHNA, CDR2 YSLEER. This CDR3 is built from 17 residues.

This clonotype was observed many times. CDR3 region: CSVPGRGVDTQYF. The CDR3 DNA is TGCAGCGTTCCGGGCCGGGGTGTGGATACGCAGTATTTT. The chain links TRBV29-1 to TRBJ2-3; TRBD2 is a possible D gene (5 bases). This CDR3 has 13 amino acids. V dropped 5 bases and J dropped 6 bases, with 15 bases sitting between them. Germline V lookup: CDR1 SQVTM, CDR2 ANQGSEA.

The sample holds a few counts of this clonotype. V and J are TRBV7-7 and TRBJ2-6; 7 positions match TRBD1. The CDR3 runs to 15 residues. Germline-derived CDR1 and CDR2 are SSHAT and FNYEAQ (reference sequence). V trimming: 8 bases; J trimming: 2 bases; junction bases outside the gene matches: 6. The CDR3 loop reads CASGPGGTGANVLTF. The CDR3 DNA reads TGTGCCAGCGGACCAGGGGGAACTGGGGCCAACGTCCTGACTTTC.

The table lists this clonotype with many counts. The rearrangement uses TRBV20-1 and TRBJ2-7; 9 nucleotides match TRBD1. J was trimmed by 3 bases and V by 3 bases; bases with no gene match: 6. This CDR3 contains 14 residues. Germline loops: CDR1 DFQATT, CDR2 SNEGSKA (reference sequence). The CDR3 DNA follows: TGCAGTGCTAGCCATAGGGGACAGGGCTACGAGCAGTACTTC. It is translated as CSASHRGQGYEQYF.

The chain couples TRBV28 to TRBJ2-7, with D uncertain. CDR1 and CDR2 (germline): MDHEN, SYDVKM. The CDR3 consists of 13 residues. V lost 5 bases to trimming and J lost 3 bases, with 11 bases between them. Written as DNA, the CDR3 is TGTGCCAGCAGTCGTGACACCTACTACGAGCAGTACTTC. As protein: CASSRDTYYEQYF.

The J gene is TRBJ2-4, the V gene TRBV20-1, with 7 bases matching TRBD2. Unmatched junction bases numbered 3, after V lost 1 base and J lost 0 bases. This CDR3 is built from 15 residues. Germline assignment: CDR1 DFQATT and CDR2 SNEGSKA (reference sequence). The CDR3 is CSARALAVAKNIQYF. For the CDR3, the DNA is TGCAGTGCTAGAGCCCTAGCGGTAGCCAAAAACATTCAGTACTTC.

This clonotype was counted many times. The J gene is TRBJ2-3, the V gene TRBV20-1; tentatively, D is TRBD2 (6 bases). This CDR3 is 16 amino acids long. Germline-derived CDR1 and CDR2 are DFQATT and SNEGSKA (reference sequence). Between the trimmed V and J ends, which lost 6 bases and 0 bases, there was a span of 19 bases. As DNA, the CDR3 is TGCAGTGCAACCCCCCTAGCGAGCCTTAGCACAGATACGCAGTATTTT. This encodes CSATPLASLSTDTQYF.

This clonotype appeared a few times. The rearrangement uses TRBV28 and TRBJ1-1; 7 positions agree with TRBD1. Trimming cost V 6 bases and J 3 bases; bases outside gene matches: 10. CDR1 is MDHEN and CDR2 is SYDVKM in the germline V gene. This CDR3 has 15 amino acids. The CDR3 bases are TGTGCCAGCAGGCTAATCGACAGGGATCACACTGAAGCTTTCTTT. Its translation: CASRLIDRDHTEAFF.

The chain has TRBV20-1 and TRBJ2-2, with unresolved D. Trimming cost V 0 bases and J 5 bases, with 16 bases left between them. CDR1 and CDR2 from the germline V gene are DFQATT and SNEGSKA (reference sequence). The CDR3 is 16 residues long. The chain's CDR3 is CSARDWAMGSTGELFF. DNA of the CDR3: TGCAGTGCTAGAGACTGGGCAATGGGCAGTACCGGGGAGCTGTTTTTT.

The chain joins TRBV20-1 to TRBJ1-1; D is ambiguous. Germline assignment: CDR1 DFQATT and CDR2 SNEGSKA (reference sequence). The CDR3 extends over 13 amino acids. Trimming stripped 4 bases from V and 6 bases from J, with 15 bases between. CDR3 sequence: CSANDGLSAEAFF. In DNA, the CDR3 is TGCAGTGCTAACGACGGGTTAAGCGCTGAAGCTTTCTTT.

The J gene is TRBJ2-3, the V gene TRBV7-2; D uncertain. V was clipped by 5 bases and J by 6 bases, with 15 bases between them. This CDR3 has 14 amino acids. The germline V gene encodes CDR1 SGHTA and CDR2 FQGNSA. CDR3 DNA: TGTGCCAGCAGCCCAGACTCACATCGGGATACGCAGTATTTT. Encoded protein: CASSPDSHRDTQYF.

The V gene is TRBV6-2 or TRBV6-3, the J gene TRBJ2-3, with D hard to call. The CDR3 is 13 amino acids. Trimming removed 3 bases at V and 3 bases at J, with 7 bases between. Germline-derived CDR1 and CDR2 are MNHEY and SVGEGT. CDR3 DNA sequence: TGTGCCAGCAGTTATTCGAGTACAGATACGCAGTATTTT. Its translation: CASSYSSTDTQYF.

The genes are TRBV27 and TRBJ1-1; D uncertain. This CDR3 region has 15 residues. Germline-derived CDR1 and CDR2 are MNHEY and SMNVEV (reference sequence). Trimming shortened V by 2 bases and J by 1 base, and 11 bases separated the two germline ends. CDR3 in DNA: TGTGCCAGCAGTTTACGTGGGAATGGGAACACTGAAGCTTTCTTT. Residues: CASSLRGNGNTEAFF.

The genes are TRBV15 and TRBJ1-6, with D unclear. The CDR3 sequence is 14 residues long. Between the trimmed V and J ends, which lost 5 bases and 6 bases, there was a span of 11 bases. The germline V gene encodes CDR1 LNHNV and CDR2 YYDKDF (reference sequence). CDR3 sequence: CATSAWESNSPLHF. Here the CDR3 DNA reads TGTGCCACCAGCGCTTGGGAGTCTAATTCACCCCTCCACTTT.

V gene TRBV5-6 combines with J gene TRBJ1-4; TRBD1 matches 7 bases. This CDR3 comprises 15 residues. Trimming at V came to 4 bases and at J to 6 bases, leaving 9 bases not matched to a gene. Germline V CDR1 and CDR2: SGHDT, YYEEEE. CDR3 DNA sequence: TGTGCCAGCAGCCCTAGGGGGCGCGTTGATGAAAAACTGTTTTTT. It encodes CASSPRGRVDEKLFF.

The chain joins TRBV5-1 to TRBJ1-2; D gene ambiguous. V lost 5 bases to trimming and J lost 1 base, with 6 bases between them. Germline V gives CDR1 SGHRS, CDR2 YFSETQ. There are 12 residues in the CDR3. For the CDR3, the DNA is TGCGCCAGCAGGGAGGATAACTATGGCTACACCTTC. Its translation is CASREDNYGYTF. The full variable domain, rest sourced from reference TRBV5-1 and TRBJ1-2, is KAGVTQTPRYLIKTRGQQVTLSCSPISGHRSVSWYQQTPGQGLQFLFEYFSETQRNKGNFPGRFSGRQFSNSRSEMNVSTLELGDSALYLCASREDNYGYTFGSGTRLTVV.